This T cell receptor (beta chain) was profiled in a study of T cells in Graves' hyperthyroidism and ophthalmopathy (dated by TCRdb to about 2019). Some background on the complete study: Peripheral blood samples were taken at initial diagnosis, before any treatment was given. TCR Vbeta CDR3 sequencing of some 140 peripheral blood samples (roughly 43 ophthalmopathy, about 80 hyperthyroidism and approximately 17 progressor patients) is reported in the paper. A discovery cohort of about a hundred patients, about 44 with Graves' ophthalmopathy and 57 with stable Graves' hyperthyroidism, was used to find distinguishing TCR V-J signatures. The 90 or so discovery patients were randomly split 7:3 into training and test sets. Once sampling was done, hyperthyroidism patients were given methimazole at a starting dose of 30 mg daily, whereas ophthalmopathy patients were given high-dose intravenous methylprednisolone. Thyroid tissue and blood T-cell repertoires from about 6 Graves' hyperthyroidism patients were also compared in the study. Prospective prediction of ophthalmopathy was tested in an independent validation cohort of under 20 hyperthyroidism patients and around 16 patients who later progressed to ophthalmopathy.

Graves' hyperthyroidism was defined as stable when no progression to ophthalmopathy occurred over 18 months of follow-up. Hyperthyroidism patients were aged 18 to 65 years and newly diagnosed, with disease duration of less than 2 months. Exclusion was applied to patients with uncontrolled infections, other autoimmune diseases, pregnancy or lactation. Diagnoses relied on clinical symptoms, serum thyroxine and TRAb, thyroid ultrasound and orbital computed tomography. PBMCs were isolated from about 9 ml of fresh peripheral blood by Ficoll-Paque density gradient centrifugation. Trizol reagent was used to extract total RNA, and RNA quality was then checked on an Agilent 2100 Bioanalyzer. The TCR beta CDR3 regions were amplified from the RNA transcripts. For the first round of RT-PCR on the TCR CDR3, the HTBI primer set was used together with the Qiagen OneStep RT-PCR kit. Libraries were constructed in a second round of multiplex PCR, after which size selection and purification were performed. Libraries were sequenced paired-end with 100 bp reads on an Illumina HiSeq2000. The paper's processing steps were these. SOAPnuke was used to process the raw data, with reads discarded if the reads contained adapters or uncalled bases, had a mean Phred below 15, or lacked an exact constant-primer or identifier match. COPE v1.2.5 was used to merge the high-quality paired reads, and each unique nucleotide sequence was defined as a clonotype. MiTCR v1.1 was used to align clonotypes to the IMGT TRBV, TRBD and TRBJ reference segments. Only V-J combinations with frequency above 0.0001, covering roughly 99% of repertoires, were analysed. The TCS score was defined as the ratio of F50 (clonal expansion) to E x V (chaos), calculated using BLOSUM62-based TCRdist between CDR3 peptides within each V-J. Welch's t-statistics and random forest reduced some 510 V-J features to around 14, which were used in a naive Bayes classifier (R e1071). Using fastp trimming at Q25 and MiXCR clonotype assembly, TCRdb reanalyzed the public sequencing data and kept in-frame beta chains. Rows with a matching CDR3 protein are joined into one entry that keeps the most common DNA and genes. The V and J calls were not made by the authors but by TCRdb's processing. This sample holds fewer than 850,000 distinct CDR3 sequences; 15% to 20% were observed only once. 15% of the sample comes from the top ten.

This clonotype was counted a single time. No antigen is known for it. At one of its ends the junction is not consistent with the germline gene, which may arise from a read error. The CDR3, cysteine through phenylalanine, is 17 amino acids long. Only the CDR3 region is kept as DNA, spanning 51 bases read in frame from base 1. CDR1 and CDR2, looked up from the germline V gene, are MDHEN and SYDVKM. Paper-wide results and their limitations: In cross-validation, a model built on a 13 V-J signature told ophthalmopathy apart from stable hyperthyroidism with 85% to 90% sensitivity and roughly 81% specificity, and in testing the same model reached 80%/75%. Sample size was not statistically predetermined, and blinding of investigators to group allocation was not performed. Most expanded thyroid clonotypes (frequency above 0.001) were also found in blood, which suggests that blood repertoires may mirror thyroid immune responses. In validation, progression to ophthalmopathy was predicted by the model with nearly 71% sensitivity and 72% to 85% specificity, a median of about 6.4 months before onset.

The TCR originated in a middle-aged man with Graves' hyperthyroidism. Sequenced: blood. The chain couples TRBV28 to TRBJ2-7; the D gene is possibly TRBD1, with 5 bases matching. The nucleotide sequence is TGTGCAAGCAGTTTGAAAATCGACGACAGTCAGTCCTACGAGCTGTACTTC. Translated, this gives CASSLKIDDSQSYELYF.